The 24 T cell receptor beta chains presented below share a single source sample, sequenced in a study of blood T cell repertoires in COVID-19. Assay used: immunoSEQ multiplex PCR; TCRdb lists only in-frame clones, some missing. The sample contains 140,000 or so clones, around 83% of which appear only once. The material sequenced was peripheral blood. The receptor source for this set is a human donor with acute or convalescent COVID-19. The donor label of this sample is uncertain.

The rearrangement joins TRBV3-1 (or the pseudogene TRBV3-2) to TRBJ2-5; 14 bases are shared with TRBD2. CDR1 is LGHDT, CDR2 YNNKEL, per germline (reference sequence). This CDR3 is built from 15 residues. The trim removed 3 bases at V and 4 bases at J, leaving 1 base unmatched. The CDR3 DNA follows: TGTGCCAGCAGCCAGGGACTAGCGGGAGTAGAGACCCAGTACTTC. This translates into CASSQGLAGVETQYF.

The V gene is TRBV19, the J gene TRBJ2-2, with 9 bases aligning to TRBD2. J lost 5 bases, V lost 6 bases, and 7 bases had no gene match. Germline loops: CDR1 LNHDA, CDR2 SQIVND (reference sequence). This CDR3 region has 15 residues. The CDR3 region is CASSQVAGATGELFF. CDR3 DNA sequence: TGTGCCAGTAGCCAGGTAGCGGGAGCGACCGGGGAGCTGTTTTTT.

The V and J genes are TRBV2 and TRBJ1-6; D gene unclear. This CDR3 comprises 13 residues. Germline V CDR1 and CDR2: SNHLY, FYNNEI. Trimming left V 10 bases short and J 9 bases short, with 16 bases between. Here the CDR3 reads CATGIGWGSPLHF. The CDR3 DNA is TGTGCCACGGGAATCGGGTGGGGTTCACCCCTCCACTTT.

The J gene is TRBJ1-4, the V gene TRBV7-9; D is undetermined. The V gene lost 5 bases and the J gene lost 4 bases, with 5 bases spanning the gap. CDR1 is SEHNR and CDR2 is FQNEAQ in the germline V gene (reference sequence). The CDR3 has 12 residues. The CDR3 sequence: CASSPFNEKLFF. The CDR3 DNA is TGTGCCAGCAGCCCATTTAATGAAAAACTGTTTTTT.

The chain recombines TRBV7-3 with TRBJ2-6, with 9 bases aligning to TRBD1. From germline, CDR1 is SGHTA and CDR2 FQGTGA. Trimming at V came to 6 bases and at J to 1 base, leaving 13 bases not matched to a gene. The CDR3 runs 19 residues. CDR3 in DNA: TGTGCCAGCAGTAAACTACCGGGACAGGGTTTTTCTGGGGCCAACGTCCTGACTTTC. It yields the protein CASSKLPGQGFSGANVLTF.

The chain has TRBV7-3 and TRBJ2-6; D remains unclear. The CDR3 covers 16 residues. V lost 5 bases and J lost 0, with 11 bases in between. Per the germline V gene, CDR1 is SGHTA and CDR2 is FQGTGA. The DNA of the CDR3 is TGTGCCAGCAGCCCCTTACCCAGCTCTGGGGCCAACGTCCTGACTTTC. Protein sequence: CASSPLPSSGANVLTF.

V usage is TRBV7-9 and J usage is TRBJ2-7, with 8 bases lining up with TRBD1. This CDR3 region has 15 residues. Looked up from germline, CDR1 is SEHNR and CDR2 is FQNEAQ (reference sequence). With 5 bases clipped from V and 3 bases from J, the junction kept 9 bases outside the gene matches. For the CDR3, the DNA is TGTGCCAGCAGCGACCCCACCGGGACAGGCTACGAGCAGTACTTC. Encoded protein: CASSDPTGTGYEQYF. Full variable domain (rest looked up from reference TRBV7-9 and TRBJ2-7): DTGVSQNPRHKITKRGQNVTFRCDPISEHNRLYWYRQTLGQGPEFLTYFQNEAQLEKSRLLSDRFSAERPKGSFSTLEIQRTEQGDSAMYLCASSDPTGTGYEQYFGPGTRLTVT.

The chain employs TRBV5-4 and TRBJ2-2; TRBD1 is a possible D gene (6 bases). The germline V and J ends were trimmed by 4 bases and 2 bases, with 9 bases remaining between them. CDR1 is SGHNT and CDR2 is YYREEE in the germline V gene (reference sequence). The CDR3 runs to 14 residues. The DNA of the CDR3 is TGTGCCAGCAGCGGGGGACAAAACACCGGGGAGCTGTTTTTT. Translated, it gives CASSGGQNTGELFF.

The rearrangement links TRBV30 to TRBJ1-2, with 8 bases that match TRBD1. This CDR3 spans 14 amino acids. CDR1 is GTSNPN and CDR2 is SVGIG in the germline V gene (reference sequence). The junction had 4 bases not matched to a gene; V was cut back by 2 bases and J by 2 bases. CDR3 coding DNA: TGTGCCTGGAGTCCCCGGACAGGGAACTATGGCTACACCTTC. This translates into CAWSPRTGNYGYTF. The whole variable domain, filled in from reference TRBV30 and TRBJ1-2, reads SQTIHQWPATLVQPVGSPLSLECTVEGTSNPNLYWYRQAAGRGLQLLFYSVGIGQISSEVPQNLSASRPQDRQFILSSKKLLLSDSGFYLCAWSPRTGNYGYTFGSGTRLTVV.

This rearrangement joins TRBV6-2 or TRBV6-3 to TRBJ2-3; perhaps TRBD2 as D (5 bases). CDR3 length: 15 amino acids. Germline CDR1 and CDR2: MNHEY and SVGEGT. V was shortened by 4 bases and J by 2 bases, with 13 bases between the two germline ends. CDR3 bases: TGTGCCAGCAGTTCGGGAACTGCCCACACAGATACGCAGTATTTT. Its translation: CASSSGTAHTDTQYF.

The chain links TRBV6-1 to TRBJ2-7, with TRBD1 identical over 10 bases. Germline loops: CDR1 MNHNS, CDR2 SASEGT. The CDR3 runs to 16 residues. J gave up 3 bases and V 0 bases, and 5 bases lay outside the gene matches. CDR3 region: CASSEAPGTGVYEQYV. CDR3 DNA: TGTGCCAGCAGTGAAGCGCCCGGGACAGGGGTCTACGAGCAGTACGTC.

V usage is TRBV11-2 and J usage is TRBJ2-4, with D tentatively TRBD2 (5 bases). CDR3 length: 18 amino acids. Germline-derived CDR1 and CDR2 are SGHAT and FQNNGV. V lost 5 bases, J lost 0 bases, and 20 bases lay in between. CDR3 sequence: CASSPDGGWYIAKNIQYF. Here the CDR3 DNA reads TGTGCCAGCAGCCCCGACGGAGGATGGTACATAGCCAAAAACATTCAGTACTTC.

The CDR3 DNA reads TGTGCCAGCAGTTTTGCTGGACAGGGCACTAATGAAAAACTGTTTTTT. Protein: CASSFAGQGTNEKLFF. V is TRBV6-6 and J is TRBJ1-4; 8 positions agree with TRBD1. Germline V gene sequence: CDR1 MNHNY, CDR2 SVGAGI (reference sequence). The CDR3 sequence is 16 residues long. With V trimmed by 4 bases and J by 2 bases, 6 bases remained unmatched.

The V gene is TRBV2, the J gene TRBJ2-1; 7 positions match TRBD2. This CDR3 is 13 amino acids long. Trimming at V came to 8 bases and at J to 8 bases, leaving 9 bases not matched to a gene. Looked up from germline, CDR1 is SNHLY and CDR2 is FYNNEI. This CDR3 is CASVRGELDEQFF. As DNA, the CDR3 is TGTGCCAGCGTACGGGGGGAATTGGATGAGCAGTTCTTC.

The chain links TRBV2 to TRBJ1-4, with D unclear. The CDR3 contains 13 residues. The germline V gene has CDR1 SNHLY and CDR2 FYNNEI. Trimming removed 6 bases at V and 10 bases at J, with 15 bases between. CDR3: CASRGGGNGKLFF. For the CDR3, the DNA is TGTGCCAGCAGAGGTGGAGGGAACGGAAAACTGTTTTTT. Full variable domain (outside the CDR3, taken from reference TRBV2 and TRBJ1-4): EPEVTQTPSHQVTQMGQEVILRCVPISNHLYFYWYRQILGQKVEFLVSFYNNEISEKSEIFDDQFSVERPDGSNFTLKIRSTKLEDSAMYFCASRGGGNGKLFFGSGTQLSVL.

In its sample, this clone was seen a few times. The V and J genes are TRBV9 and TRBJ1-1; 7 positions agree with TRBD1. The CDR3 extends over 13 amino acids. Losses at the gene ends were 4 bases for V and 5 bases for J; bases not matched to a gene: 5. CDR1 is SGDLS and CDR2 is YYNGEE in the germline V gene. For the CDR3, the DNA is TGTGCCAGCAGCTCTACAGGGGCTACTGAAGCTTTCTTT. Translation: CASSSTGATEAFF.

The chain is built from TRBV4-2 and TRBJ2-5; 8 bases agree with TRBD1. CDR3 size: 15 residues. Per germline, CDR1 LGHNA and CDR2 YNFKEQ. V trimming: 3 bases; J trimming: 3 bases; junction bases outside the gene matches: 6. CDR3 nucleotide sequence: TGTGCCAGCAGCCAGGCTACGACAGGGGAAGAGACCCAGTACTTC. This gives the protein CASSQATTGEETQYF.

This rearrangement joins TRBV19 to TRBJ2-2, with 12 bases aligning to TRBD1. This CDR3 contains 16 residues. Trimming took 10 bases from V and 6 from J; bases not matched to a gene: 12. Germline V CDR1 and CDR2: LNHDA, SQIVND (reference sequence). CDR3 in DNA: TGTGCCACCGGGGGGACAGGGGGCAGAAGGGCCGGGGAGCTGTTTTTT. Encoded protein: CATGGTGGRRAGELFF.

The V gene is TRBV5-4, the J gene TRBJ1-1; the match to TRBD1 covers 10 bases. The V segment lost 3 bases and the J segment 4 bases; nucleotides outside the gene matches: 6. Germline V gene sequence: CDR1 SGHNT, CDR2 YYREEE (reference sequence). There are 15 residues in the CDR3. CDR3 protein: CASSSGGQGGTEAFF. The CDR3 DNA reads TGTGCCAGCAGCTCGGGCGGACAGGGGGGCACTGAAGCTTTCTTT.

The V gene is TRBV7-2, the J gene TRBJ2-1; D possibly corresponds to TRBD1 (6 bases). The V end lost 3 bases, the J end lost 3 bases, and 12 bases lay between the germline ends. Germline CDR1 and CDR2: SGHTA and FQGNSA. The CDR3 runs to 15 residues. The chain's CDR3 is CASSLQGQDYNEQFF. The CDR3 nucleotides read TGTGCCAGCAGCTTGCAGGGGCAAGACTACAATGAGCAGTTCTTC.

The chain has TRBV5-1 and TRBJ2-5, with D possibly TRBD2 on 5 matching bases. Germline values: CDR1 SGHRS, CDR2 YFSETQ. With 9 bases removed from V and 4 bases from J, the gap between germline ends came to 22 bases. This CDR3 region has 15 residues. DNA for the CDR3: TGCGCCACCTCCGAAAATAGCGTCCCTGGAGAGACCCAGTACTTC. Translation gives CATSENSVPGETQYF.

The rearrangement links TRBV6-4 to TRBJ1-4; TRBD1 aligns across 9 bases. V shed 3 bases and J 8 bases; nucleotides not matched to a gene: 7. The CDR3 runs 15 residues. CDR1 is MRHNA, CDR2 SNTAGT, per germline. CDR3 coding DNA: TGTGCCAGCAGTGATAACAGGGGGCCGTGCGAAAAACTGTTTTTT. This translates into CASSDNRGPCEKLFF.

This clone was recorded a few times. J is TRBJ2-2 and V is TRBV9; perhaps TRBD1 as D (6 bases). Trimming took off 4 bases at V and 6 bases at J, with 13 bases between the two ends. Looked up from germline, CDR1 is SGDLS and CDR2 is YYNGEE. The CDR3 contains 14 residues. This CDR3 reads CASSINPGAGELFF. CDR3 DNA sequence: TGTGCCAGCAGCATAAATCCAGGGGCCGGGGAGCTGTTTTTT. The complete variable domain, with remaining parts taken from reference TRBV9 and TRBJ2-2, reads DSGVTQTPKHLITATGQRVTLRCSPRSGDLSVYWYQQSLDQGLQFLIQYYNGEERAKGNILERFSAQQFPDLHSELNLSSLELGDSALYFCASSINPGAGELFFGEGSRLTVL.

CDR3 in DNA: TGTGCCAGCAGTCCCTGGACAGGAGCGGACCTTGAAGCTTTCTTT. This codes for CASSPWTGADLEAFF. This chain joins TRBV27 and TRBJ1-1; 7 nucleotides line up with TRBD1. The CDR3 consists of 15 residues. The V gene's germline CDR1 is MNHEY and CDR2 SMNVEV (reference sequence). V trimming: 5 bases; J trimming: 7 bases; junction bases outside the gene matches: 13.